This T cell receptor beta chain emerged from a study of control samples from healthy donors and cancer patients. CDR1 and CDR2 from the germline V gene are SGHDT and YYEEEE. The CDR3 is 16 amino acids. With 0 bases clipped from V and 7 bases from J, the junction kept 10 bases outside the gene matches. Produced via immunoSEQ multiplex PCR; TCRdb's table is partial and in-frame only. The data hold about 51,000 clones, with approximately 80% observed a single time. The clonotype comes from a man aged 70 or older in good health. Sequences were obtained from blood. The rearrangement uses TRBV5-6 and TRBJ2-5, with TRBD2 identical over 9 bases. In nucleotides, the CDR3 is TGTGCCAGCAGCTTGGCGGGAGCGGGGGGCTGGGGGACCCAGTACTTC. Its protein is CASSLAGAGGWGTQYF. Complete variable domain (other parts from reference TRBV5-6 and TRBJ2-5): DAGVTQSPTHLIKTRGQQVTLRCSPKSGHDTVSWYQQALGQGPQFIFQYYEEEERQRGNFPDRFSGHQFPNYSSELNVNALLLGDSALYLCASSLAGAGGWGTQYFGPGTRLLVL.